A single TCR beta chain is shown here with its context. The method was immunoSEQ multiplex PCR; TCRdb's version includes in-frame clones alone and lacks a portion of them. Of 100,000 to 150,000 clones in the sample, around 84% were seen once. This entry comes from a study of radiation and T cells in renal cell carcinoma. Indicated time point: baseline pretreatment blood. Treatment described: 15 Gy SBRT to primary tumor, nephrectomy 4 weeks later. The V segment lost 8 bases and the J segment 2 bases; nucleotides outside the gene matches: 12. The germline V gene has CDR1 MDHEN and CDR2 SYDVKM. This CDR3 spans 15 amino acids.

Sequencing was performed on blood, taken from a patient whose treatment included radiotherapy and nephrectomy. The rearrangement uses TRBV28 and TRBJ2-7; 7 bases line up with TRBD1. The receptor comes from a woman in her sixties with renal cell carcinoma. The DNA for the CDR3 is TGTGCCAGCCCTCCCGGTAGGGGGCTCCCCTACGAGCAGTACTTC. It yields the protein CASPPGRGLPYEQYF. Full variable domain (outside the CDR3, taken from reference TRBV28 and TRBJ2-7): DVKVTQSSRYLVKRTGEKVFLECVQDMDHENMFWYRQDPGLGLRLIYFSYDVKMKEKGDIPEGYSVSREKKERFSLILESASTNQTSMYLCASPPGRGLPYEQYFGPGTRLTVT.